This T cell receptor beta chain was sequenced during a study of blood T cell repertoires in COVID-19. Study as a whole: Collection of acute and convalescent COVID-19 samples took place in the United States, Italy and Spain. PBMCs, B-cell-depleted T cells, or T cells provided the cDNA or gDNA that made up the material.

In the source study's methods: Using reference gene primer amplification, nucleated cell counts were estimated. This table comes from immunoSEQ multiplex PCR, and its TCRdb copy is limited to in-frame clones, with some not included. The V and J calls and clone size are taken from that table; D and trimming were inferred from the DNA. The profile shows some 100,000 clones, approximately 90% of them singletons. The germline gives CDR1 SGHAT, CDR2 FQNNGV. V lost 0 bases, J lost 1 base, and 9 bases lay in between. The CDR3 runs 16 residues. The origin of this receptor is a man in his fifties with acute or convalescent COVID-19. The V call is TRBV11-2, the J call TRBJ2-2; D might be TRBD1 (6 bases). Material: peripheral blood. The CDR3 bases are TGTGCCAGCAGCTTAGAAGGGGGAGTGAACACCGGGGAGCTGTTTTTT. It specifies CASSLEGGVNTGELFF. The whole variable domain, remainder taken from reference TRBV11-2 and TRBJ2-2, is EAGVAQSPRYKIIEKRQSVAFWCNPISGHATLYWYQQILGQGPKLLIQFQNNGVVDDSQLPKDRFSAERLKGVDSTLKIQPAKLEDSAVYLCASSLEGGVNTGELFFGEGSRLTVL.